This T cell receptor (beta chain) was sequenced in a study of T cells in Graves' hyperthyroidism and ophthalmopathy. Study overall: Peripheral blood collection took place at initial diagnosis, before any treatment.

Uncontrolled infection, other autoimmune disease, pregnancy and lactation each barred patients from inclusion. Amplification yielded TCR beta CDR3 regions, with RNA transcripts as the source. TCR CDR3 underwent first-round RT-PCR with the HTBI primer set. TCRdb re-analysed the multiplex PCR reads in MiXCR, keeping a single row per CDR3 protein. The sample lists nearly 600,000 distinct CDR3 sequences; approximately 15% were seen once. This clonotype was counted ten times or more. Input material: blood. The clonotype was recovered from a woman aged 18-29 years with Graves' ophthalmopathy.

CDR3 protein: CSARAGLAGEETQYF. Written as DNA, the CDR3 is TGCAGTGCTAGAGCGGGACTAGCGGGAGAGGAGACCCAGTACTTC. J is TRBJ2-5 and V is TRBV20-1; 14 bases fit TRBD2. Trimming at V came to 1 base and at J to 5 bases, leaving 3 bases not matched to a gene. The germline CDR1 and CDR2 sequences are DFQATT and SNEGSKA (reference sequence). CDR3 length: 15 amino acids.